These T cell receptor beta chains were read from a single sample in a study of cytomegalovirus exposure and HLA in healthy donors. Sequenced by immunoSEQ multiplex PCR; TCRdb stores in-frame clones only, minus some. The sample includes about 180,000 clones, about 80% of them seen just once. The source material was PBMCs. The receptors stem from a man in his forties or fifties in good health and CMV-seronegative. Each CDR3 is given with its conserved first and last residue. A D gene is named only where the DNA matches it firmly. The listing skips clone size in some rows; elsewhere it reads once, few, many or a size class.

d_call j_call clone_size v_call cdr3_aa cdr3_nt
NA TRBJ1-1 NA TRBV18 CASSPGIDGTEAFF TGTGCCAGCTCACCCGGGATTGACGGCACTGAAGCTTTCTTT
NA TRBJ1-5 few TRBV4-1 CASSQDRGRDNQPQHF TGCGCCAGCAGCCAAGATCGGGGAAGGGACAATCAGCCCCAGCATTTT
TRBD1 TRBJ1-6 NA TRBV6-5 CASRTGEIFSPLHF TGTGCCAGCAGGACAGGGGAAATATTTTCACCCCTCCACTTT
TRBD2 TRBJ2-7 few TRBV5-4 CASSTAGGREQYF TGTGCCAGCAGCACGGCGGGAGGGCGGGAGCAGTACTTC
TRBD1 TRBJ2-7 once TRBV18 CASSFGQGSYEQYF TGTGCCAGCTCATTCGGACAGGGGTCCTACGAGCAGTACTTC
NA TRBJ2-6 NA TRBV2 CASSKQGGISSGANVLTF TGTGCCAGCAGTAAACAGGGGGGGATTAGCTCTGGGGCCAACGTCCTGACTTTC
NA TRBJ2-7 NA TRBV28 CASSWTASYEQYF TGTGCCAGCAGTTGGACAGCCTCCTACGAGCAGTACTTC
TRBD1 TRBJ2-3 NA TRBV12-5 CASGAGQGPDTQYF TGTGCTAGTGGTGCGGGACAGGGGCCCGATACGCAGTATTTT
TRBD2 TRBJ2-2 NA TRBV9 CASSPQRAGGVNTGELFF TGTGCCAGCAGCCCCCAACGGGCGGGGGGGGTAAACACCGGGGAGCTGTTTTTT
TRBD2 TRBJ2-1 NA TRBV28 CASIKLAGVGNEQFF TGTGCCAGCATCAAACTAGCGGGAGTAGGCAATGAGCAGTTCTTC
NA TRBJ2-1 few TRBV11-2 CASSSNTNLGEQFF TGTGCCAGCAGCTCAAACACTAATTTGGGTGAGCAGTTCTTC
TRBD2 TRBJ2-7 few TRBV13 CASSITGTSVEQYF TGTGCCAGCAGCATAACCGGGACTAGCGTCGAGCAGTACTTC
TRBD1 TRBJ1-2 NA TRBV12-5 CASGGGLRTGVMYGYTF TGTGCTAGTGGTGGGGGTCTAAGGACAGGGGTTATGTATGGCTACACCTTC
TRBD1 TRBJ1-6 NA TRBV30 CAWRRTGGNSPLHF TGTGCCTGGAGACGGACAGGGGGGAATTCACCCCTCCACTTT
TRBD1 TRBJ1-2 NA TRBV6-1 CASTAKTGSGYTF TGTGCCAGCACAGCAAAGACAGGGTCAGGCTACACCTTC
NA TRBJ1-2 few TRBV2 CASSENLNGYTF TGTGCCAGCAGTGAAAATCTAAATGGCTACACCTTC
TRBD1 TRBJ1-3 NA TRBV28 CASSSGTGLRNTIYF TGTGCCAGCAGTTCCGGGACAGGCCTAAGAAACACCATATATTTT
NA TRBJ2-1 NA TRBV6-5 CASSYGVGVSYNEQFF TGTGCCAGCAGCTACGGCGTGGGAGTGTCCTACAATGAGCAGTTCTTC
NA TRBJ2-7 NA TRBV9 CASSAQGGGFEQYF TGTGCCAGCAGCGCCCAGGGAGGGGGATTTGAGCAGTACTTC
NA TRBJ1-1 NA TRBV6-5 CASSYAGLDTEAFF TGTGCCAGCAGTTACGCGGGGCTGGACACTGAAGCTTTCTTT
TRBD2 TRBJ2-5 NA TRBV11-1 CASSRLAGEETQYF TGTGCCAGCAGCAGACTAGCGGGAGAAGAGACCCAGTACTTC
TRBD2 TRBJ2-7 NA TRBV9 CASSSLAGATYEQYF TGTGCCAGCAGCTCGCTAGCGGGAGCGACCTACGAGCAGTACTTC
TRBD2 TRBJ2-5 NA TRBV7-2 CASSLTSGGETLQETQYF TGTGCCAGCAGCCTAACTAGCGGGGGAGAAACACTACAAGAGACCCAGTACTTC
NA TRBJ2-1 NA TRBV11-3 CASSLELRNEQFF TGTGCCAGCAGCTTAGAACTTCGCAATGAGCAGTTCTTC
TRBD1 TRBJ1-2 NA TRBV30 CARLTGSYGYTF TGTGCCCGCCTGACAGGGAGCTATGGCTACACCTTC
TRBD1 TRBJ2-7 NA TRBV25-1 CASSERGKQGSFAEQYF TGTGCCAGCAGTGAGAGGGGGAAACAGGGGTCCTTCGCCGAGCAGTACTTC
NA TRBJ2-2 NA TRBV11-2 CASSPRSGTPANTGELFF TGTGCCAGCAGCCCAAGGTCCGGGACACCAGCGAACACCGGGGAGCTGTTTTTT
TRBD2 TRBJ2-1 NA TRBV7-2 CASSITWTSGGGNEQFF TGTGCCAGCAGCATTACCTGGACTAGCGGGGGGGGCAATGAGCAGTTCTTC
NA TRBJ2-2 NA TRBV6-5 CASRRGGGNTGELFF TGTGCCAGCAGGCGTGGGGGAGGGAACACCGGGGAGCTGTTTTTT
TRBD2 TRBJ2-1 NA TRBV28 CASLTRVRGLADNEQFF TGTGCCAGCCTTACCCGGGTGAGAGGACTAGCGGACAATGAGCAGTTCTTC
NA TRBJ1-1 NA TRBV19 CASSSIDRRPLNTEAFF TGTGCCAGTAGTAGCATAGACAGGAGACCCCTGAACACTGAAGCTTTCTTT
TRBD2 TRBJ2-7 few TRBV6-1 CASSPRTSQTYEQYF TGTGCCAGCAGTCCCAGGACTAGCCAAACCTACGAGCAGTACTTC
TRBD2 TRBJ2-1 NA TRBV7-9 CASSLSGGAYNEQFF TGTGCCAGCAGCCTTAGCGGGGGGGCCTACAATGAGCAGTTCTTC
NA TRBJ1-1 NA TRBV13 CASSLLRGVEGNTEAFF TGTGCCAGCAGCTTGCTGCGGGGGGTTGAGGGGAACACTGAAGCTTTCTTT
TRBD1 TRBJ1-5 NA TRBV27 CASKSGTGGWGNQPQHF TGTGCCAGCAAATCCGGGACAGGGGGATGGGGCAATCAGCCCCAGCATTTT
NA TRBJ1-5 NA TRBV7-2 CASSLGSVRDYQPQHF TGTGCCAGCAGCTTAGGATCCGTCAGGGATTATCAGCCCCAGCATTTT
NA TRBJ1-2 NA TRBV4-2 CASSQDYSGKNGYTF TGTGCCAGCAGCCAAGATTATTCAGGGAAGAACGGCTACACCTTC
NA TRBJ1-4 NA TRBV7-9 CASSLDPGRNEKLFF TGTGCCAGCAGCTTAGATCCAGGGCGAAATGAAAAACTGTTTTTT
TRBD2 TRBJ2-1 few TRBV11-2 CASSVRTSGGSSEQFF TGTGCCAGCAGCGTCCGGACTAGCGGGGGGTCATCGGAGCAGTTCTTC
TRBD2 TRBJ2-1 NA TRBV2 CASTRGTSAYNEQFF TGTGCCAGCACCAGGGGGACTAGCGCCTACAATGAGCAGTTCTTC
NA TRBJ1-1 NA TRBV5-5 CASSPGTMNTEAFF TGTGCCAGCAGTCCGGGAACGATGAACACTGAAGCTTTCTTT
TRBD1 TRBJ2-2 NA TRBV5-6 CASSLDRVLTGELFF TGTGCCAGCAGCCTCGACAGGGTTCTGACCGGGGAGCTGTTTTTT
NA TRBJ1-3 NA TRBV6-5 CASSYEGAYGNTIYF TGTGCCAGCAGTTACGAAGGGGCGTACGGAAACACCATATATTTT
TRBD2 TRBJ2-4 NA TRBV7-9 CASSPGTSVNIQYF TGTGCCAGCAGCCCCGGGACTAGCGTGAACATTCAGTACTTC